This T cell receptor (beta chain) was identified in a study of T cell clones after liver transplantation (dated by TCRdb to the late 2010s). As for the study more broadly: Samples were obtained from ITN030ST, a randomized trial in which withdrawal of immunosuppression was attempted within 2 years of liver transplantation. Donor-reactive T cell clones were identified using TCRbeta sequencing after a pre-transplant mixed lymphocyte reaction and were then followed in post-transplant blood. As an antigen-independent comparator for the donor-reactive sequences, third party-reactive TCRbeta sequences from pre-transplant MLRs were identified as well. Three of the eight recipients were HCV-positive; the others were transplanted for non-autoimmune, non-viral indications. Until randomization at 12-24 months post-transplant, subjects were given standard immunosuppression, with no induction therapy. Tolerance was defined as complete immunosuppression withdrawal for at least one year with no rise in liver enzymes beyond twice the upper limit of normal. Blood samples were collected pre-transplant, pre-randomization before withdrawal, and post-randomization after either complete withdrawal or failed withdrawal. A cohort of 8 liver transplant recipients was studied, of whom 3 were classified as tolerant and 5 as non-tolerant. Broad study findings and their caveats: Since no allograft tissue specimens were available, donor-reactive T cells may have migrated into the graft instead of being deleted. Once repertoire turnover was taken into account, donor-reactive detection showed a significant reduction for CD4 in 7 of 8 subjects and for CD8 in 8 of 8. Donor-reactive sequences declined more than third party-reactive ones, suggesting partial antigen-specific deletion unrelated to withdrawal success. In a couple of subjects, low numbers of available donor cells limited the measurable donor-reactive repertoire. Conclusions were preliminary, limited by small, heterogeneous patient numbers and non-standardized post-transplant time points. In 5 of 8 subjects, regardless of tolerance or HCV status, circulating donor-reactive CD4 TCRbeta sequences dropped significantly post-transplant.

Concerning this clone itself: It has no known antigen specificity. No much larger clonotype is one base removed from it; base qualities were not supplied.

High-throughput TCRbeta CDR3 sequencing of frozen genomic DNA was performed by immunoSEQ, with PCR amplification, mapping, bias correction and internal controls included. On the authors' methods: Only productive rearrangements were retained, and each unique TCRbeta sequence was defined by its CDR3 nucleotide sequence together with its V and J gene. For a sequence to be called donor-reactive, it needed a frequency of at least 0.01% and at least 5-fold expansion in CFSE-low cells compared with unstimulated pre-transplant cells. Minimum frequency thresholds were set for each subject based on the unstimulated sample with the lowest template count, ensuring at least 90% detection power. Jensen-Shannon divergence between the top 1000 TCRbeta sequences post- versus pre-transplant served as the measure of repertoire turnover. Changes in detection of donor-reactive sequences were tested with two-sided Fisher's exact tests. TCRdb mirrors the immuneACCESS table, restricted to in-frame sequences. Some clones are absent from its copies; in checked studies, under half trace to an unresolved V gene, and the reason for the others is unknown. The D gene and trimming were derived from the DNA, and the V and J assignments and clone size from that table. Counted in this sample were some 120,000 clones; 90% of them appeared once. The ten top clones hold 0.75% to 0.85% of the sample.

Thawed unstimulated PBMCs were stained for CD3, CD4 and CD8 and FACS-sorted into CD3+CD4+ and CD3+CD8+ populations. Each of the 8 studied subjects was randomized to immunosuppression withdrawal. The Qiagen DNeasy Blood and Tissue Kit was used to isolate genomic DNA. The CDR3 spans 11 residues, from the cysteine through the phenylalanine. Only the CDR3 portion is preserved as DNA: 33 bases, with reading frame beginning at the first base. V is clipped by 5 bases and J by 5 bases, and the sequence between their germline boundaries is 5 bases long. The germline V gene encodes CDR1 SGHTA and CDR2 FQGTGA. The chain was built from TRBV7-3 and TRBJ2-3; the D gene assignment is ambiguous. Sequences were derived from CD4+ T cells from blood, sampled 12 months after liver transplant. This receptor was taken from a human patient who received a liver transplant. Following a transplant, a fraction of the T cells may be traceable to the graft donor. The DNA sequence is as follows: TGTGCCAGCAGCGCCGGAGATACGCAGTATTTT. Protein translation: CASSAGDTQYF.